Shown below are 8 T cell receptor beta chains from a single sample sequenced in a study of shared T cell receptors in the human thymus (dated by TCRdb to 2020 to 2023). Libraries were built with the immunoSEQ multiplex PCR assay. As stored in TCRdb, this immuneACCESS dataset retains in-frame rearrangements with V and J assigned. A fraction of the clones does not appear; measured against another copy, unresolved V genes explain less than half of the discrepancy, and the remainder lacks a known reason. Here the sample has about 660,000 clones; roughly 88% occur a single time. The ten largest clones take up about 0.01% of the sample. Separately, the same data were catalogued under a study of human thymus T cells.

Sequenced sample: thymocytes. The receptor source for this set is a boy under two years old with a congenital heart defect. Donor details come from another sample of the same person, matched by shared clones.

This chain uses TRBV30 with TRBJ2-3, with 10 bases matching TRBD2. The trim removed 0 bases at V and 1 base at J, leaving 4 bases unmatched. Germline V gives CDR1 GTSNPN, CDR2 SVGIG (reference sequence). The CDR3 spans 16 residues. The CDR3 reads CAWSVPSGRGTDTQYF. CDR3 coding DNA: TGTGCCTGGAGTGTACCCAGCGGGAGGGGCACAGATACGCAGTATTTT. Full variable domain (missing parts from reference TRBV30 and TRBJ2-3): SQTIHQWPATLVQPVGSPLSLECTVEGTSNPNLYWYRQAAGRGLQLLFYSVGIGQISSEVPQNLSASRPQDRQFILSSKKLLLSDSGFYLCAWSVPSGRGTDTQYFGPGTRLTVL.

The V and J genes are TRBV29-1 and TRBJ1-1; possibly TRBD1 for D (6 bases). Trimming removed 5 bases from V and 5 bases from J, with 18 bases in between. The CDR3 is made up of 14 amino acids. Germline CDR1 reads SQVTM; CDR2 reads ANQGSEA. The chain's CDR3 is CSVKGRGGGTEAFF. CDR3 bases: TGCAGCGTTAAAGGTCGAGGGGGGGGAACTGAAGCTTTCTTT.

The table lists this clone with a few counts. This chain links TRBV14 with TRBJ2-7, with 8 nucleotides matching TRBD1. CDR1 is SGHDN, CDR2 FVKESK, per germline. There are 15 residues in the CDR3. The V gene end was trimmed by 4 bases and the J gene end by 6 bases; junction bases not matched to a gene: 11. In DNA form, the CDR3 reads TGTGCCAGCAGCCCCCTTGGCAGGGGGCACGGCGAGCAGTACTTC. This encodes CASSPLGRGHGEQYF.

This rearrangement joins TRBV11-2 to TRBJ1-4; 7 positions match TRBD1. CDR1 is SGHAT and CDR2 is FQNNGV in the germline V gene. Trimming took 8 bases from V and 5 from J; bases not matched to a gene: 8. CDR3 size: 14 residues. The DNA for the CDR3 is TGTGCCAGCGCCAGGGGGAAGGGGAATGAAAAACTGTTTTTT. Translation: CASARGKGNEKLFF.

The chain joins TRBV4-3 to TRBJ2-1; 8 bases align to TRBD1. The CDR3 runs to 16 residues. From germline, CDR1 is LGHNA and CDR2 YSLEER. The junction had 9 bases not matched to a gene; V was cut back by 4 bases and J by 4 bases. The CDR3 coding sequence is TGCGCCAGCAGCCCCGGACAGGGTCTTCCATACAATGAGCAGTTCTTC. Amino acids: CASSPGQGLPYNEQFF.

The gene calls are TRBV7-6 and TRBJ1-2; 9 bases fit TRBD1. Trimming took 9 bases from V and 5 from J; bases not matched to a gene: 10. Germline V lookup: CDR1 SGHVS, CDR2 FNYEAQ. The CDR3 loop spans 14 amino acids. Here the CDR3 DNA reads TGTGCCAGGGACCCGGGACAGGGACCTTATGGCTACACCTTC. Protein: CARDPGQGPYGYTF.

V usage is TRBV27 and J usage is TRBJ2-3; tentatively, D is TRBD2 (6 bases). The V gene lost 6 bases and the J gene lost 0 bases, with 13 bases spanning the gap. Germline CDR1 reads MNHEY; CDR2 reads SMNVEV (reference sequence). The CDR3 has 15 amino acids. Here the CDR3 reads CASRKLAGSTDTQYF. CDR3 DNA: TGTGCCAGCAGGAAACTGGCGGGGAGCACAGATACGCAGTATTTT.

V is TRBV6-6 and J is TRBJ2-7, with D tentatively TRBD1 (5 bases). V was shortened by 6 bases and J by 5 bases, with 14 bases between the two germline ends. The germline V gene has CDR1 MNHNY and CDR2 SVGAGI (reference sequence). CDR3 length: 13 residues. CDR3 region: CASSQTGTHEQYF. CDR3 bases: TGTGCCAGCAGCCAAACAGGAACCCACGAGCAGTACTTC.